This TCR beta chain was sequenced for a study of blood T cell repertoires in COVID-19. Study-wide context: From T cells, B-cell-depleted T cells, or PBMCs came the material, which was cDNA or gDNA.

TCRdb's copy holds only in-frame clones and misses some; the assay was immunoSEQ multiplex PCR. The sample lists 180,000 or so clones, approximately 90% occurring once. There are 13 residues in the CDR3. Germline loops: CDR1 SGHRS, CDR2 YFSETQ. Trimming stripped 2 bases from V and 8 bases from J, with 13 bases between. V gene TRBV5-1 combines with J gene TRBJ1-2; D gene unclear. The clonotype comes from a man aged 18 to 29 with acute or convalescent COVID-19. The sequenced sample was peripheral blood. The chain's CDR3 is CASSFSGEAGYTF. Here the CDR3 DNA reads TGCGCCAGCAGCTTTTCCGGGGAGGCGGGCTACACCTTC.